These T cell receptor beta chains were read from a single sample in a study of T cells in Graves' hyperthyroidism and ophthalmopathy. TCRdb used MiXCR to reprocess the multiplex PCR reads, holding one entry per CDR3 protein. The sample has about 520,000 distinct CDR3 sequences; around 24% are singletons. The sequenced sample consisted of blood. The receptors stem from a young woman with Graves' ophthalmopathy. Each CDR3 is given with its conserved first and last residue. D genes are given only for firm matches.

j_call v_call d_call cdr3_aa
TRBJ2-2 TRBV14 NA CASSQGTSVGHTGELFF
TRBJ1-4 TRBV27 NA CASRNRVNEKLFF
TRBJ1-1 TRBV5-1 NA CASSLGRGVNTEAFF
TRBJ2-2 TRBV5-1 NA CASSLAPDTGELFF
TRBJ1-1 TRBV28 NA CASSFVVTRPLNTEAFF
TRBJ1-2 TRBV27 NA CASRAIGLNYGYTF
TRBJ2-4 TRBV6-5 NA CASSYSNRENIKYF
TRBJ1-1 TRBV15 NA CATSDQTGNTEAFF
TRBJ1-5 TRBV19 TRBD1 CASSARLGQPNQPQHF
TRBJ2-7 TRBV19 TRBD1 CASSPAGTGGYEQYF
TRBJ2-2 TRBV11-2 NA CASSLELVTGELFF
TRBJ2-5 TRBV14 NA CASSQELLQETQYF
TRBJ1-1 TRBV13 NA CASSLEPLPEAFF
TRBJ1-5 TRBV2 NA CASSARGSNQPQHF
TRBJ2-7 TRBV4-1 NA CASSQPLQGSEQYF
TRBJ1-1 TRBV9 NA CASSVDLGGNTEAFF
TRBJ2-7 TRBV11-2 NA CASSSRDGLSYEQYF
TRBJ2-5 TRBV20-1 TRBD1 CSARAGGGETQYF
TRBJ1-6 TRBV27 NA CASSREPGVNSPLHF
TRBJ1-5 TRBV24-1 TRBD1 CATSDSGTGGFQPQHF
TRBJ1-1 TRBV13 NA CASSHSYMNTEAFF
TRBJ2-7 TRBV19 NA CASSMLGEQYF
TRBJ1-2 TRBV6-1 TRBD1 CASSNHFVTGTGDGYTF
TRBJ1-5 TRBV4-1 NA CGSSQGTVYSNQPQHF
TRBJ2-7 TRBV5-1 NA CASSLARGQNSYEQYF
TRBJ2-3 TRBV13 NA CASSLRGTDTQYF
TRBJ1-2 TRBV12-3/TRBV12-4 NA CASSLVPGHGYTF
TRBJ2-7 TRBV7-2 TRBD1 CASSQRTGGSYEQYF
TRBJ1-3 TRBV12-3/TRBV12-4 NA CAMTTRADSGNTIYF
TRBJ2-7 TRBV19 TRBD2 CASSIWTSGDYEQYF
TRBJ2-5 TRBV7-3 NA CASSLTTALKETQYF
TRBJ2-7 TRBV28 NA CASSQDYEQHF
TRBJ1-1 TRBV11-1 NA CASSPISGARATEAFF
TRBJ1-1 TRBV27 NA CASSPRGALPEAFF
TRBJ1-2 TRBV30 TRBD1 CAWSVRDRAYTF
TRBJ1-1 TRBV7-8 NA CASSFTRQLNTEAFF
TRBJ2-7 TRBV28 TRBD1 CASTTRTGGYEQYF
TRBJ2-5 TRBV20-1 TRBD2 CSAGGLAGHPRIGETQYF
TRBJ2-5 TRBV20-1 NA CSARSRQETQYF
TRBJ2-7 TRBV6-5 NA CASSSPTVVGYEQYF
TRBJ2-5 TRBV20-1 TRBD2 CSAGLAGVQETQYF
TRBJ2-2 TRBV15 NA CATSRDPPGASTGGLFF
TRBJ2-5 TRBV24-1 NA CATSDPGQTQYF
TRBJ1-5 TRBV6-1 TRBD1 CASSDRQGRNQPQHF
TRBJ1-1 TRBV7-9 TRBD1 CASSPFGMGRTGGFF
TRBJ1-5 TRBV6-1 NA CASRGSNQPQHF
TRBJ1-2 TRBV12-3/TRBV12-4 NA CASRHDRLYGYTF
TRBJ2-7 TRBV20-1 NA CSASLEGAGSYEQYF
TRBJ1-2 TRBV29-1 TRBD1 CSVLRDRGPGYTF
TRBJ1-1 TRBV11-2 NA CASSSLDLRNTEAFF
TRBJ1-1 TRBV30 NA CAWSVSGTGTEAFF
TRBJ1-1 TRBV10-3 NA CAIRPGDGNTEAFF
TRBJ1-5 TRBV2 NA CASTNGGPRGNQPQHF
TRBJ2-5 TRBV5-1 NA CASSAEGGRETEYF